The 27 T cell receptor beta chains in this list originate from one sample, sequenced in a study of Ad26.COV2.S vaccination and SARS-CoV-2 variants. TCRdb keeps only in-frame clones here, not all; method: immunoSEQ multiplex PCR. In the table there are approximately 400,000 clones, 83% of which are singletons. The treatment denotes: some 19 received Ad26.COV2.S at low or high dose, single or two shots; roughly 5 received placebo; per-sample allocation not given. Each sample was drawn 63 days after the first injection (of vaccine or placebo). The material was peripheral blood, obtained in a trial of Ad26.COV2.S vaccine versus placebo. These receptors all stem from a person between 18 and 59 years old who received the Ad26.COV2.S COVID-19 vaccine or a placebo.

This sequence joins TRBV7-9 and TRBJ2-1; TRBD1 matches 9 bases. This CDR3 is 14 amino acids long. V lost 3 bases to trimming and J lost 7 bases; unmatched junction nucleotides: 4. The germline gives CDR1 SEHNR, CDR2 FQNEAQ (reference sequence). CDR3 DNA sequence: TGTGCCAGCAGCTTTGGGACAGGGCGAAATGAGCAGTTCTTC. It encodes CASSFGTGRNEQFF.

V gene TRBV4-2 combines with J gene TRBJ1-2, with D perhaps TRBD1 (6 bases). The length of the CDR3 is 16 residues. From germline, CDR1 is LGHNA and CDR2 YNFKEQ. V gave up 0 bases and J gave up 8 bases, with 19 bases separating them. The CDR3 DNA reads TGTGCCAGCAGCCAAGATCTGAGACTCACACAGGGAGGCTACACCTTC. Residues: CASSQDLRLTQGGYTF.

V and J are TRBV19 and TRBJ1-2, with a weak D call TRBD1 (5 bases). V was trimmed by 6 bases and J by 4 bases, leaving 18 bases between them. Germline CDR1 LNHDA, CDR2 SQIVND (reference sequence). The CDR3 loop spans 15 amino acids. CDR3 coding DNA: TGTGCCAGTAGCCTTCATCTAGCTGGGACCTATGGCTACACCTTC. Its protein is CASSLHLAGTYGYTF.

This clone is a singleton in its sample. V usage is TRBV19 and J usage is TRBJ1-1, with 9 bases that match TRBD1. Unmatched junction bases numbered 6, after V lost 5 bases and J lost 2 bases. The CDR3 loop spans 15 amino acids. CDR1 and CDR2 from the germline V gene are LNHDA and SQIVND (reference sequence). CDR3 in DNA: TGTGCCAGTAGTCCTGACAGGGGGAGTAACACTGAAGCTTTCTTT. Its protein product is CASSPDRGSNTEAFF.

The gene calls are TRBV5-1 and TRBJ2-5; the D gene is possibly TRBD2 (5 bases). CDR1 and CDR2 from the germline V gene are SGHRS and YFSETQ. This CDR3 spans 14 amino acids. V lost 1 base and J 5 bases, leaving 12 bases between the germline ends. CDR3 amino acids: CASSLWTPTETQYF. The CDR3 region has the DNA TGCGCCAGCAGCTTGTGGACTCCCACGGAGACCCAGTACTTC. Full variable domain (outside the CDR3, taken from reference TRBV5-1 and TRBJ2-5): KAGVTQTPRYLIKTRGQQVTLSCSPISGHRSVSWYQQTPGQGLQFLFEYFSETQRNKGNFPGRFSGRQFSNSRSEMNVSTLELGDSALYLCASSLWTPTETQYFGPGTRLLVL.

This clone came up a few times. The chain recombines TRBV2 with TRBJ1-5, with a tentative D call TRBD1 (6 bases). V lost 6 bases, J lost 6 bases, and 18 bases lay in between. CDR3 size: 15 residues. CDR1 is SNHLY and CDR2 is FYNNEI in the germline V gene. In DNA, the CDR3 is TGTGCCAGCAGGAGTGGGGGGCAGGCACTTCAGCCCCAGCATTTT. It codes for CASRSGGQALQPQHF.

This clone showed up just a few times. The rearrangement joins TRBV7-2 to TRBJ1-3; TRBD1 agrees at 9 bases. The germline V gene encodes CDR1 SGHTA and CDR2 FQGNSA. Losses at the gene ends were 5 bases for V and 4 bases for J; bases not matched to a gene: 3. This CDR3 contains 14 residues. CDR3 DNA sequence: TGTGCCAGCAGCACGGGACAGGGAGGAAACACCATATATTTT. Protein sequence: CASSTGQGGNTIYF. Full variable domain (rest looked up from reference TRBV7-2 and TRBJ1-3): GAGVSQSPSNKVTEKGKDVELRCDPISGHTALYWYRQSLGQGLEFLIYFQGNSAPDKSGLPSDRFSAERTGGSVSTLTIQRTQQEDSAVYLCASSTGQGGNTIYFGEGSWLTVV.

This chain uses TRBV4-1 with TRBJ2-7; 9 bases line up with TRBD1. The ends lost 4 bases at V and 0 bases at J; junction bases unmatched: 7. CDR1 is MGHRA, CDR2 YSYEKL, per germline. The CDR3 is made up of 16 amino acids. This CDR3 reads CASSPTVGQGSYEQYF. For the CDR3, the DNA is TGCGCCAGCAGCCCGACGGTGGGACAGGGCTCCTACGAGCAGTACTTC.

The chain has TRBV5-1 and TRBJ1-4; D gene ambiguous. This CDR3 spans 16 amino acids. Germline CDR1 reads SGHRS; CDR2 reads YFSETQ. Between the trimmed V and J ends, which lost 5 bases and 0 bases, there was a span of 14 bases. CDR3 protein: CASSRRPKTTNEKLFF. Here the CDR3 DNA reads TGCGCCAGCAGTAGACGGCCAAAGACAACTAATGAAAAACTGTTTTTT.

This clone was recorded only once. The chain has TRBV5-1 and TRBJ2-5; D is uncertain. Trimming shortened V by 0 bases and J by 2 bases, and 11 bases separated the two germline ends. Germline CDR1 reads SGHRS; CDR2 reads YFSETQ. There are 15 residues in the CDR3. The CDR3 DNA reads TGCGCCAGCAGCTTGGCCAGTCCCGGGCAAGAGACCCAGTACTTC. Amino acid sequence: CASSLASPGQETQYF.

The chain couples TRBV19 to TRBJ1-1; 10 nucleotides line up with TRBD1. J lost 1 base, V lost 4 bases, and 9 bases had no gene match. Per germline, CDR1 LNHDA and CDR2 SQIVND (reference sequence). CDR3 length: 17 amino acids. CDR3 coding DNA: TGTGCCAGTAGTACCCCCGACAGGGGGCGCGGGAACACTGAAGCTTTCTTT. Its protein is CASSTPDRGRGNTEAFF.

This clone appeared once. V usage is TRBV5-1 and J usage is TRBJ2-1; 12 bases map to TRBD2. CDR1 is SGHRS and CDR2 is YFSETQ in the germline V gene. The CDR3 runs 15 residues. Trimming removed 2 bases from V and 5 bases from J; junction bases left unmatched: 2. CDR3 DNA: TGCGCCAGCAGCTTACTAGCGGGGGGTCACAATGAGCAGTTCTTC. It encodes CASSLLAGGHNEQFF.

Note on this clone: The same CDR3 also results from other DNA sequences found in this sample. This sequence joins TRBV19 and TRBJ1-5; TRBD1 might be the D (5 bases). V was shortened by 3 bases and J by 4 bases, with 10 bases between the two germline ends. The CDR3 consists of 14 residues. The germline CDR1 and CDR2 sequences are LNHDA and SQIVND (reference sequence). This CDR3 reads CASSIRDGNQPQHF. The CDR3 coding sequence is TGTGCCAGTAGTATCCGGGACGGAAATCAGCCCCAGCATTTT.

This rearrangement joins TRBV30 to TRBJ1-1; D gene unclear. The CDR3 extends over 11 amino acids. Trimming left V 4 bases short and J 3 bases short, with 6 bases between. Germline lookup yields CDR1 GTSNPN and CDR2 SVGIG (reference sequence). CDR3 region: CAWNQDTEAFF. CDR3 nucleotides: TGTGCCTGGAATCAGGACACTGAAGCTTTCTTT. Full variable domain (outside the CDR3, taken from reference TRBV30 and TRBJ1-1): SQTIHQWPATLVQPVGSPLSLECTVEGTSNPNLYWYRQAAGRGLQLLFYSVGIGQISSEVPQNLSASRPQDRQFILSSKKLLLSDSGFYLCAWNQDTEAFFGQGTRLTVV.

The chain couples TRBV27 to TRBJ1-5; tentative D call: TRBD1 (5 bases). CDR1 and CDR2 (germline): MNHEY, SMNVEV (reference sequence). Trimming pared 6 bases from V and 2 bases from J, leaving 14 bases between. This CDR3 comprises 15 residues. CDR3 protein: CASSRVGRGNQPQHF. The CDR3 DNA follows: TGTGCCAGCAGCCGGGTGGGGCGGGGCAATCAGCCCCAGCATTTT.

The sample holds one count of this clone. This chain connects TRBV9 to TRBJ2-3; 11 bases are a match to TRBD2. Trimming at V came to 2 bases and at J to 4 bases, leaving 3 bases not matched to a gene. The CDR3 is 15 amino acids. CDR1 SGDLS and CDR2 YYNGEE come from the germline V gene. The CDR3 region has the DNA TGTGCCAGCAGCGTCGGGACTAGCGGTGCAGATACGCAGTATTTT. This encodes CASSVGTSGADTQYF.

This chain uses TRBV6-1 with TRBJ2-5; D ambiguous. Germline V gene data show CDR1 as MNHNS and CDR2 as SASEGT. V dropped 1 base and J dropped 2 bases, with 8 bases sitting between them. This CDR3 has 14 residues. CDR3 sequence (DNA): TGTGCCAGCAGTGAAGGGTTTTTACAAGAGACCCAGTACTTC. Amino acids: CASSEGFLQETQYF.

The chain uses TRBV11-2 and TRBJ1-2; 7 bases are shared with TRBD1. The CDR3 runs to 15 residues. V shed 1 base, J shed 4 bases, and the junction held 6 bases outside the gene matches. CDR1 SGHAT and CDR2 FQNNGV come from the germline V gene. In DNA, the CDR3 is TGTGCCAGCAGCTTAGGGTCGACAGGGCCCTATGGCTACACCTTC. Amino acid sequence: CASSLGSTGPYGYTF. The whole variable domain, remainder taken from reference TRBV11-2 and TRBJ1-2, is EAGVAQSPRYKIIEKRQSVAFWCNPISGHATLYWYQQILGQGPKLLIQFQNNGVVDDSQLPKDRFSAERLKGVDSTLKIQPAKLEDSAVYLCASSLGSTGPYGYTFGSGTRLTVV.

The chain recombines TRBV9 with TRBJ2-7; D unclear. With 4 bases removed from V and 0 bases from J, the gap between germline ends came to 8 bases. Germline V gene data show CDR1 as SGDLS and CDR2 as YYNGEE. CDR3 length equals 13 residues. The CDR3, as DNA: TGTGCCAGCAGCAAGACATTCTCCTACGAGCAGTACTTC. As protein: CASSKTFSYEQYF.

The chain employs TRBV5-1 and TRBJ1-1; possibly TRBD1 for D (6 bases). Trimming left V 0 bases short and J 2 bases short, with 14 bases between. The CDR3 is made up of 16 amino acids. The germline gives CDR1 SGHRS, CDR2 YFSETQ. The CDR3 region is CASSLVAGHSNTEAFF. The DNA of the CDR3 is TGCGCCAGCAGCTTGGTGGCGGGACACTCAAACACTGAAGCTTTCTTT.

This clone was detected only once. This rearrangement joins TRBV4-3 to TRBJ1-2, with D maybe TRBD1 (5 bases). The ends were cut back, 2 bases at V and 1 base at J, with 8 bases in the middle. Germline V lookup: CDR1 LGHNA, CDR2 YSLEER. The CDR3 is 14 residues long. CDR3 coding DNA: TGCGCCAGCAGCCAACAGGGATATAACTATGGCTACACCTTC. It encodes CASSQQGYNYGYTF.

This chain's CDR3 is CASSADGNQPQHF. The CDR3 nucleotides read TGTGCCAGCTCGGCAGACGGAAATCAGCCCCAGCATTTT. The V and J genes are TRBV18 and TRBJ1-5, with D hard to call. The CDR3 is 13 residues long. Per germline, CDR1 KGHSH and CDR2 LQKENI. V was trimmed by 6 bases and J by 4 bases, leaving 10 bases between them.

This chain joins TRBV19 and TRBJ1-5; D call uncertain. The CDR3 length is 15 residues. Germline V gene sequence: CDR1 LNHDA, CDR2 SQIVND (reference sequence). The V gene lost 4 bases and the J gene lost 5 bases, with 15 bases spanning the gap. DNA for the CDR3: TGTGCCAGTAGTAAAGGGCGGTGGTTGGATCAGCCCCAGCATTTT. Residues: CASSKGRWLDQPQHF.

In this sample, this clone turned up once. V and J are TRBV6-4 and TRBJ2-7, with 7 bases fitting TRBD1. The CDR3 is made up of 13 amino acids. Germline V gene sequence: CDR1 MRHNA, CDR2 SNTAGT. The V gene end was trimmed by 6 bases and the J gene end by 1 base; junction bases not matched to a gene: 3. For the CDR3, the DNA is TGTGCCAGCAGGGGGACAGCGTCCTACGAGCAGTACTTC. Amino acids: CASRGTASYEQYF.

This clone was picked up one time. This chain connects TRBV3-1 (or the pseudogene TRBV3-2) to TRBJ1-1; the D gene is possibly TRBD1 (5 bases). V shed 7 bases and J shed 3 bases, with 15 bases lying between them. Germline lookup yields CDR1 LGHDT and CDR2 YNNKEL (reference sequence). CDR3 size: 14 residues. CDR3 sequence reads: CASTPRVGDTEAFF. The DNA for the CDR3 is TGTGCCAGCACCCCACGGGTGGGGGACACTGAAGCTTTCTTT.

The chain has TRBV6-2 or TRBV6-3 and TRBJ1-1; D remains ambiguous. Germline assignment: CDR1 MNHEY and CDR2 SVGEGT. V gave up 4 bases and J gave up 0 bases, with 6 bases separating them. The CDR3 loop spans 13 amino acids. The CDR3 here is CASSLAVNTEAFF. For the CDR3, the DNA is TGTGCCAGCAGTTTAGCGGTGAACACTGAAGCTTTCTTT.

Here the CDR3 reads CASSPFGLKSSYNEQFF. The CDR3 region has the DNA TGTGCCAGCAGCCCTTTCGGGCTCAAAAGCTCCTACAATGAGCAGTTCTTC. The chain employs TRBV14 and TRBJ2-1; D uncertain. CDR3 size: 17 residues. Germline values: CDR1 SGHDN, CDR2 FVKESK. The V end was cut by 4 bases, the J end by 0 bases, with 16 bases between.